These 2 T cell receptor beta chains were sequenced from one sample in a study of T cell repertoires in cytomegalovirus infection. TCRdb re-analysed the reads in MiXCR, keeping a single row per CDR3 protein. The table lists nearly 550,000 distinct CDR3 sequences, 15% to 20% of them singletons. Sequencing input: CD8+ T cells from PBMCs. These receptors came from a human donor in good health (CMV status not recorded). Some clones in this sample may be carry-over from other donors' samples.

With regard to this clonotype: Its ends do not fully match the called genes, so a read error is possible. This CDR3 reads CPSSRYGEAEAETQYF. The CDR3, as DNA: TGTCCCAGCAGCCGCTATGGCGAGGCCGAGGCTGAGACCCAGTACTTC. The V gene is TRBV3-1, the J gene TRBJ2-5, with unresolved D. The CDR3 has 16 residues. Looked up from germline, CDR1 is LGHDT and CDR2 is YNNKEL (reference sequence).

This clonotype was recorded many times. V is TRBV11-2 and J is TRBJ1-5; 7 bases are shared with TRBD1. J lost 3 bases, V lost 4 bases, and 6 bases had no gene match. Germline V CDR1 and CDR2: SGHAT, FQNNGV. This CDR3 has 15 residues. CDR3 coding DNA: TGTGCCAGCAGCTCGGGACAGCCCTTCAATCAGCCCCAGCATTTT. Its protein product is CASSSGQPFNQPQHF.